These 3 T cell receptor beta chains were all obtained from the same sample, sequenced in a study of blood T cell repertoires in COVID-19. Clones were read by immunoSEQ multiplex PCR, and TCRdb kept only the in-frame ones, dropping some. The sample has 240,000 or so clones; around nine tenths are singletons. The sample was PBMCs or T cells enriched from blood (not recorded which). These receptors were collected from a man aged 35-49 years who had recovered from COVID-19.

This clone was recorded only once. The chain carries TRBV7-8 and TRBJ2-3; 15 nucleotides match TRBD2. Trimming removed 5 bases from V and 2 bases from J; junction bases left unmatched: 8. This CDR3 is built from 18 residues. CDR1 SGHVS and CDR2 FQNEAQ come from the germline V gene. This chain's CDR3 is CASSPWGTSGRSTDTQYF. CDR3 DNA: TGTGCCAGCAGCCCTTGGGGGACTAGCGGGAGGTCCACAGATACGCAGTATTTT.

The chain employs TRBV6-5 and TRBJ1-2; 12 bases agree with TRBD1. The junction had 7 bases not matched to a gene; V was cut back by 5 bases and J by 6 bases. CDR3 length equals 15 residues. The germline V gene has CDR1 MNHEY and CDR2 SVGAGI. For the CDR3, the DNA is TGTGCCAGCAGTCGACCGGGACAGGGGGCCCATGGCTACACCTTC. Translated, it gives CASSRPGQGAHGYTF.

The rearrangement uses TRBV10-3 and TRBJ1-2, with a possible D match to TRBD1 (6 bases). The V end lost 3 bases, the J end lost 1 base, and 15 bases lay between the germline ends. CDR3 length: 16 residues. Germline V lookup: CDR1 ENHRY, CDR2 SYGVKD. CDR3 sequence (DNA): TGTGCCATCAGTGACCCCGGGACAAGAGGTAACTATGGCTACACCTTC. Protein sequence: CAISDPGTRGNYGYTF.